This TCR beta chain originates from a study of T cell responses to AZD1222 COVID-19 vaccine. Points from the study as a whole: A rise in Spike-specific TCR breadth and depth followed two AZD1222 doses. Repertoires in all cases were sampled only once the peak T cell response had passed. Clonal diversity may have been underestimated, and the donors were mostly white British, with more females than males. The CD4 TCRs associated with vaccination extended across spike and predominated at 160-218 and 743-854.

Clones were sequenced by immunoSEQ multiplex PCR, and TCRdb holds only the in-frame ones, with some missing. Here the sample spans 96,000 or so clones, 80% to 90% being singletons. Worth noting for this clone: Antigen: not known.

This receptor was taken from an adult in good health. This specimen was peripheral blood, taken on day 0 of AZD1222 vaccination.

CDR3 loop: CASSLDADGYTF. The CDR3 DNA reads as TGCGCCAGCAGCTTGGATGCGGATGGCTACACCTTC. J is TRBJ1-2 and V is TRBV5-1, with unresolved D. Germline V gives CDR1 SGHRS, CDR2 YFSETQ. This CDR3 contains 12 residues. Trimming pared 0 bases from V and 6 bases from J, leaving 6 bases between.